Below, 25 T cell receptor beta chains from the same sample are listed, as sequenced in a study of blood T cells in healthy people across ages. Together with a sample-barcoded 5' primer, a J-beta primer mix was included in a second PCR lasting about 6 to 11 cycles. One entry per CDR3 protein results from TCRdb running MiXCR on the 5' RACE reads. The repertoire holds around 280,000 distinct CDR3 sequences, with less than 30% as singletons. Material: blood. Receptor source: a woman in her sixties or seventies in good health.

This clonotype was observed a handful of times. The chain uses TRBV11-1 and TRBJ2-1; TRBD1 might be the D (5 bases). V was pared by 5 bases and J by 4 bases, with 21 bases between. The CDR3 spans 17 residues. Germline assignment: CDR1 SGHAT and CDR2 FQDESV (reference sequence). The CDR3 region is CASSKGDRGRNYNEQFF. The CDR3 nucleotides read TGTGCCAGCAGCAAAGGGGATCGCGGCCGAAATTACAATGAGCAGTTCTTC.

About this clonotype: A clone one base away is much larger, so this may be a read error. It is likely a read error, because the conserved phenylalanine at the end of the CDR3 is missing. The chain uses TRBV4-1 and TRBJ2-3; the match to TRBD2 covers 15 bases. The V gene end was trimmed by 4 bases and the J gene end by 6 bases; junction bases not matched to a gene: 5. Germline V gene data show CDR1 as MGHRA and CDR2 as YSYEKL. The CDR3 is 16 amino acids. The CDR3 sequence is CASSRGTSGRRDTQYV. The CDR3 DNA is TGCGCCAGCAGCCGCGGGACTAGCGGGAGGAGGGATACGCAGTATGTT.

This clonotype was observed a handful of times. CDR3 sequence reads: CASSWGYQETQYF. CDR3 nucleotides: TGTGCCAGCAGCTGGGGCTACCAAGAGACCCAGTACTTC. The rearrangement links TRBV6-2 or TRBV6-3 to TRBJ2-5; maybe TRBD1 (5 bases). Between the trimmed V and J ends, which lost 6 bases and 0 bases, there was a span of 8 bases. The CDR3 is made up of 13 amino acids. CDR1 and CDR2 from the germline V gene are MNHEY and SVGEGT.

This clonotype has at least ten counts. The chain has TRBV7-9 and TRBJ2-5; 12 bases are a match to TRBD2. The V gene's germline CDR1 is SEHNR and CDR2 FQNEAQ (reference sequence). J was trimmed by 4 bases and V by 1 base; bases with no gene match: 1. CDR3 length equals 15 residues. CDR3 coding DNA: TGTGCCAGCAGCTTAGGACTAGCGGGAGCAGAGACCCAGTACTTC. Residues: CASSLGLAGAETQYF.

This chain's CDR3 is CASSLAGGGYEQYF. As DNA, the CDR3 is TGTGCCAGCAGCTTAGCGGGAGGGGGCTACGAGCAGTACTTC. The chain couples TRBV28 to TRBJ2-7; TRBD2 matches at 11 bases. The CDR3 contains 14 residues. V shed 6 bases and J 3 bases; nucleotides not matched to a gene: 4. The germline V gene has CDR1 MDHEN and CDR2 SYDVKM.

V usage is TRBV6-6 and J usage is TRBJ2-3; the match to TRBD1 covers 7 bases. The CDR3 has 14 amino acids. V was clipped by 5 bases and J by 3 bases; unmatched bases: 5. Germline CDR1 MNHNY, CDR2 SVGAGI (reference sequence). The CDR3 protein is CASSPGRGTDTQYF. The CDR3 DNA reads as TGTGCCAGCAGTCCAGGCAGGGGGACAGATACGCAGTATTTT.

There are a few counts of this clonotype. Mismatch with germline at one junction end may stem from a read error. V usage is TRBV3-1 and J usage is TRBJ1-1; maybe TRBD1 (5 bases). Germline loops: CDR1 LGHDT, CDR2 YNNKEL (reference sequence). This CDR3 has 12 residues. The CDR3 DNA reads as TGTGCCAGCAGCCAAGGAGGGGCTGAAGCTTTCTTC. It is translated as CASSQGGAEAFF. Based on the CDR3 plus reference TRBV3-1 and TRBJ1-1, the full variable domain is DTAVSQTPKYLVTQMGNDKSIKCEQNLGHDTMYWYKQDSKKFLKIMFSYNNKELIINETVPNRFSPKSPDKAHLNLHINSLELGDSAVYFCASSQGGAEAFFGQGTRLTVV.

This clonotype was seen many times. This rearrangement joins TRBV12-3 or TRBV12-4 to TRBJ1-4; 9 bases are shared with TRBD1. The CDR3 has 15 amino acids. V dropped 9 bases and J dropped 6; count of bases not matched to a gene: 11. CDR3 DNA sequence: TGTGCCAGTTCAGGGGACAGGGACTCCTATGAAAAACTGTTTTTT. The encoded protein is CASSGDRDSYEKLFF.

This chain links TRBV29-1 with TRBJ1-3; TRBD1 is a possible D gene (5 bases). The length of the CDR3 is 13 residues. From germline, CDR1 is SQVTM and CDR2 ANQGSEA. V shed 7 bases and J shed 1 base, with 11 bases lying between them. The CDR3: CSAQGWSGNTIYF. CDR3 nucleotides: TGCAGCGCCCAGGGATGGTCTGGAAACACCATATATTTT.

The chain is built from TRBV9 and TRBJ2-5, with D possibly TRBD2 on 6 matching bases. CDR3 size: 15 residues. Trimming took off 0 bases at V and 1 base at J, with 10 bases between the two ends. Germline V gene sequence: CDR1 SGDLS, CDR2 YYNGEE. Written as DNA, the CDR3 is TGTGCCAGCAGCGTAGGGACTAACTCCCAAGAGACCCAGTACTTC. Its translation is CASSVGTNSQETQYF.

This clonotype was counted a single time. V and J are TRBV5-1 and TRBJ2-3; TRBD1 matches 9 bases. The germline CDR1 and CDR2 sequences are SGHRS and YFSETQ. CDR3 size: 15 residues. The trim removed 7 bases at V and 5 bases at J, leaving 11 bases unmatched. CDR3 amino acids: CASLPGQGILDTQYF. The CDR3 nucleotides are TGCGCCAGCTTGCCGGGACAGGGTATATTAGATACGCAGTATTTT.

This chain uses TRBV11-2 with TRBJ2-5, with D perhaps TRBD1 (6 bases). V lost 2 bases and J lost 3, with 10 bases in between. The CDR3 loop spans 14 amino acids. Germline-derived CDR1 and CDR2 are SGHAT and FQNNGV. The CDR3 nucleotides read TGTGCCAGCAGCTTATCCCAGGGGAAAGAGACCCAGTACTTC. Translating gives CASSLSQGKETQYF.

This chain links TRBV12-3 or TRBV12-4 with TRBJ2-3, with D unclear. This CDR3 comprises 13 residues. Trimming left V 5 bases short and J 9 bases short, with 15 bases between. As DNA, the CDR3 is TGTGCCAGCAGTCCCTACTACAAGGACACGCAGTATTTT. The encoded protein is CASSPYYKDTQYF.

The table lists this clonotype with many counts. V gene TRBV7-3 combines with J gene TRBJ2-5; 7 nucleotides match TRBD1. The J call is in doubt because the DNA end fits TRBJ2-1 better. The CDR3 totals 14 residues. Germline CDR1 SGHTA, CDR2 FQGTGA. The CDR3 DNA sequence: TGTGCCAGCAGCTTAATGAGGGGGACAGAAGAGCAGTTCTTC. Translating gives CASSLMRGTEEQFF.

The chain couples TRBV20-1 to TRBJ2-4; maybe TRBD1 (5 bases). Germline assignment: CDR1 DFQATT and CDR2 SNEGSKA (reference sequence). V was shortened by 5 bases and J by 7 bases, with 15 bases between the two germline ends. The CDR3 spans 13 residues. CDR3 bases: TGCAGTGCTCCCCTTTCCGCAGGGAACATTCAGTACTTC. Translation: CSAPLSAGNIQYF.

As DNA, the CDR3 is TGTGCCAGCAGACTCTTGAGCCTGGGGGAGACCCAGTACTTC. Protein: CASRLLSLGETQYF. The chain couples TRBV28 to TRBJ2-5, with unresolved D. Deletions cut 6 bases from V and 5 bases from J, with 16 bases between. The CDR3 spans 14 residues. Germline-derived CDR1 and CDR2 are MDHEN and SYDVKM.

This clonotype was picked up one time. This chain links TRBV29-1 with TRBJ1-5; 8 positions agree with TRBD1. The CDR3 has 14 residues. The germline V gene encodes CDR1 SQVTM and CDR2 ANQGSEA. Trimming removed 4 bases from V and 6 bases from J; junction bases left unmatched: 8. The CDR3 DNA is TGCAGCGTTGCCGATGACAGGGGAAGTCAGCCCCAGCATTTT. It yields the protein CSVADDRGSQPQHF.

This clonotype was seen ten or more times. DNA of the CDR3: TGTGCCAGTATCGGGGGGTACACTGAAGCTTTCTTT. Translated, it gives CASIGGYTEAFF. The chain has TRBV6-2 or TRBV6-3 and TRBJ1-1, with D maybe TRBD1 (5 bases). CDR3 length: 12 amino acids. V lost 9 bases and J 3 bases, leaving 11 bases between the germline ends. Looked up from germline, CDR1 is MNHEY and CDR2 is SVGEGT.

V is TRBV20-1 and J is TRBJ2-3; D is tentatively TRBD1 or TRBD2 (5 bases each). The CDR3 runs to 14 residues. Germline V CDR1 and CDR2: DFQATT, SNEGSKA (reference sequence). The V end was cut by 3 bases, the J end by 0 bases, with 10 bases between. DNA of the CDR3: TGCAGTGCTAGGCCCGGGGCGAGCACAGATACGCAGTATTTT. It codes for CSARPGASTDTQYF.

The CDR3 sequence: CASRLTSGRARGTGELFF. CDR3 in DNA: TGTGCCAGCAGGTTGACTAGCGGGAGGGCCAGAGGGACCGGGGAGCTGTTTTTT. This sequence joins TRBV7-2 and TRBJ2-2; 14 bases match TRBD2. After removal of 6 bases from V and 5 bases from J, the junction contained 11 bases not matched to a gene. The CDR3 has 18 residues. CDR1 and CDR2 from the germline V gene are SGHTA and FQGNSA.

This clonotype was seen at least ten times. The chain links TRBV7-2 to TRBJ2-6; D unresolved. V was cut by 1 base and J by 4 bases, with 8 bases left in between. Germline loops: CDR1 SGHTA, CDR2 FQGNSA. This CDR3 has 15 amino acids. CDR3 sequence: CASSLGGSGANVLTF. CDR3 nucleotide sequence: TGTGCCAGCAGCTTAGGTGGTTCCGGGGCCAACGTCCTGACTTTC. The whole variable domain, remainder taken from reference TRBV7-2 and TRBJ2-6, is GAGVSQSPSNKVTEKGKDVELRCDPISGHTALYWYRQSLGQGLEFLIYFQGNSAPDKSGLPSDRFSAERTGGSVSTLTIQRTQQEDSAVYLCASSLGGSGANVLTFGAGSRLTVL.

V and J are TRBV19 and TRBJ2-1; D perhaps matches TRBD2 (6 bases). Germline lookup yields CDR1 LNHDA and CDR2 SQIVND (reference sequence). Trimming took off 3 bases at V and 3 bases at J, with 15 bases between the two ends. This CDR3 is built from 16 residues. In nucleotides, the CDR3 is TGTGCCAGTAGTATGCTAGCGCTAACTAACTACAATGAGCAGTTCTTC. Translation: CASSMLALTNYNEQFF.

The V call is TRBV7-3, the J call TRBJ2-1; D might be TRBD2 (6 bases). V was pared by 6 bases and J by 1 base, with 16 bases between. CDR1 is SGHTA, CDR2 FQGTGA, per germline. The CDR3 totals 16 residues. This CDR3 reads CASSFSSGPSYNEQFF. CDR3 sequence (DNA): TGTGCCAGCAGTTTCTCAAGCGGGCCGTCCTACAATGAGCAGTTCTTC.

This clonotype was picked up a small number of times. The rearrangement uses TRBV20-1 and TRBJ1-2, with D perhaps TRBD1 (6 bases). The V end lost 6 bases, the J end lost 3 bases, and 17 bases lay between the germline ends. The V gene's germline CDR1 is DFQATT and CDR2 SNEGSKA (reference sequence). CDR3 length: 14 residues. CDR3 residues: CSADRAGVDYGYTF. DNA for the CDR3: TGCAGTGCCGACCGGGCAGGGGTGGACTATGGCTACACCTTC.

The chain employs TRBV6-2 or TRBV6-3 and TRBJ1-5; perhaps TRBD1 as D (6 bases). This CDR3 is built from 16 residues. The ends were cut back, 0 bases at V and 6 bases at J, with 15 bases in the middle. CDR1 and CDR2 from the germline V gene are MNHEY and SVGEGT. This CDR3 reads CASSYSSTGGRQPQHF. DNA for the CDR3: TGTGCCAGCAGTTACTCGAGTACCGGGGGCCGTCAGCCCCAGCATTTT.